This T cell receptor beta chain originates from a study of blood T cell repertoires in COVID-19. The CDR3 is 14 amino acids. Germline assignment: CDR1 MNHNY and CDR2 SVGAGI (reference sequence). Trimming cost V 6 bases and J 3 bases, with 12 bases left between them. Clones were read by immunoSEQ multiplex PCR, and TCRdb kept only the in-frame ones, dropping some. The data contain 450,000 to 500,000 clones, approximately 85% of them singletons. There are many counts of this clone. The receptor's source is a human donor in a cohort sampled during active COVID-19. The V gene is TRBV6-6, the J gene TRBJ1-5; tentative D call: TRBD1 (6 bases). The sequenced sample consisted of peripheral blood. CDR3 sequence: CASSNNRDNQPQHF. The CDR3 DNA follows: TGTGCCAGCAGCAATAACAGGGACAATCAGCCCCAGCATTTT.